The 32 T cell receptor beta chains below were found in one sample sequenced in a study of OX40 agonist ivuxolimab in advanced cancers. Generated by immunoSEQ multiplex PCR, the TCRdb table keeps only in-frame clones and is missing some. The sample has tens of thousands of clones, roughly 86% seen once. This sample comprised CD4+ or CD8+ T cells sorted from blood, obtained in a trial of the OX40 agonist ivuxolimab. Receptor source: an adult with an advanced solid tumor such as melanoma, head and neck, liver or kidney cancer.

This clone has just one count. V usage is TRBV7-9 and J usage is TRBJ1-6; D unresolved. In germline, CDR1 is SEHNR, CDR2 FQNEAQ (reference sequence). The CDR3 loop spans 12 amino acids. The V end lost 7 bases, the J end lost 10 bases, and 11 bases lay between the germline ends. For the CDR3, the DNA is TGTGCCAGCACCCAGGTTGGGTCACCCCTCCACTTT. Amino acid sequence: CASTQVGSPLHF.

The genes are TRBV28 and TRBJ1-1; TRBD1 matches at 10 bases. The germline gives CDR1 MDHEN, CDR2 SYDVKM. The V gene end was trimmed by 6 bases and the J gene end by 3 bases; junction bases not matched to a gene: 7. The CDR3 covers 15 residues. The CDR3 nucleotides read TGTGCCAGCAGGAGGGGGGGGACAGGGGACACTGAAGCTTTCTTT. It codes for CASRRGGTGDTEAFF.

The chain recombines TRBV28 with TRBJ1-2; D is perhaps TRBD1 (5 bases). Germline assignment: CDR1 MDHEN and CDR2 SYDVKM. The CDR3 is 13 amino acids. V lost 5 bases, J lost 4 bases, and 11 bases lay in between. The CDR3 region is CASSDSGSYGYTF. CDR3 sequence (DNA): TGTGCCAGCAGTGACAGTGGGAGCTATGGCTACACCTTC.

The chain couples TRBV15 to TRBJ1-5; 7 bases are a match to TRBD1. The CDR3 is made up of 16 amino acids. V shed 4 bases, J shed 4 bases, and the junction held 10 bases outside the gene matches. Per germline, CDR1 LNHNV and CDR2 YYDKDF (reference sequence). CDR3 protein: CATSNNGRGLNQPQHF. The DNA for the CDR3 is TGTGCCACCAGCAATAACGGCAGGGGGTTAAATCAGCCCCAGCATTTT.

V is TRBV27 and J is TRBJ1-4, with D maybe TRBD1 (5 bases). V gave up 6 bases and J gave up 3 bases, with 14 bases separating them. CDR1 MNHEY and CDR2 SMNVEV come from the germline V gene (reference sequence). The CDR3 has 15 residues. The CDR3 DNA reads TGTGCCAGCAGACCCCTCCAGGGCGCTAATGAAAAACTGTTTTTT. Translation: CASRPLQGANEKLFF.

The rearrangement joins TRBV14 to TRBJ2-5, with D unresolved. Germline V gene lookup returns CDR1 SGHDN and CDR2 FVKESK. V was pared by 4 bases and J by 5 bases, with 11 bases between. The CDR3 consists of 13 residues. The CDR3 region has the DNA TGTGCCAGCAGCCTTTGGAGTCAGGAGACCCAGTACTTC. This translates into CASSLWSQETQYF.

This chain joins TRBV10-2 and TRBJ1-1; 8 positions agree with TRBD1. The J segment lost 5 bases and the V segment lost 3 bases, leaving 2 bases of the junction unmatched. Germline V gives CDR1 WSHSY, CDR2 SAAADI. This CDR3 region has 13 residues. The CDR3 loop reads CASSDRGPTEAFF. DNA for the CDR3: TGCGCCAGCAGTGACAGGGGGCCTACTGAAGCTTTCTTT.

The chain has TRBV7-9 and TRBJ1-3; D remains ambiguous. V lost 4 bases and J lost 0, with 10 bases in between. Germline V CDR1 and CDR2: SEHNR, FQNEAQ (reference sequence). The CDR3 has 15 amino acids. CDR3 in amino acids: CASSSSSSSGNTIYF. The CDR3 DNA reads TGTGCCAGCAGCTCAAGCAGCTCCTCTGGAAACACCATATATTTT.

The V call is TRBV7-2, the J call TRBJ1-1; 7 bases agree with TRBD1. Germline V gene sequence: CDR1 SGHTA, CDR2 FQGNSA. The CDR3 is made up of 15 amino acids. Trimming removed 6 bases from V and 3 bases from J; junction bases left unmatched: 10. The CDR3 loop is CASSSRGDSYTEAFF. The CDR3 DNA is TGTGCCAGCAGTTCTAGGGGGGACAGTTACACTGAAGCTTTCTTT.

A few counts support this clone. The chain recombines TRBV19 with TRBJ2-2; D gene ambiguous. Trimming stripped 7 bases from V and 1 base from J, with 13 bases between. Germline V gives CDR1 LNHDA, CDR2 SQIVND (reference sequence). The CDR3 runs to 15 residues. CDR3 DNA sequence: TGTGCCAGTAATTCAATGAGGAGGAACACCGGGGAGCTGTTTTTT. It is translated as CASNSMRRNTGELFF.

This clone occurred once. This sequence joins TRBV30 and TRBJ2-2; TRBD1 agrees at 10 bases. CDR1 is GTSNPN and CDR2 is SVGIG in the germline V gene (reference sequence). The V and J ends lost 0 bases and 4 bases, in that order; junction bases with no gene match: 8. The length of the CDR3 is 17 residues. The DNA of the CDR3 is TGTGCCTGGAGTGTACTAAAGCGGACAGGGGGCACCGGGGAGCTGTTTTTT. Translated: CAWSVLKRTGGTGELFF.

The count of this clone is one. The chain carries TRBV6-6 and TRBJ2-3, with a weak D call TRBD1 (6 bases). This CDR3 has 15 residues. Germline lookup yields CDR1 MNHNY and CDR2 SVGAGI (reference sequence). V gave up 1 base and J gave up 2 bases, with 10 bases separating them. The CDR3: CASSYWAGDTDTQYF. CDR3 nucleotides: TGTGCCAGCAGTTACTGGGCAGGGGACACAGATACGCAGTATTTT.

V is TRBV5-6 and J is TRBJ2-5, with 11 bases matching TRBD1. CDR3 length equals 15 residues. V trimming: 5 bases; J trimming: 6 bases; junction bases outside the gene matches: 9. The V gene's germline CDR1 is SGHDT and CDR2 YYEEEE. The CDR3 sequence: CASRKGQGGWQTQYF. CDR3 in DNA: TGTGCCAGCAGGAAGGGACAGGGGGGATGGCAGACCCAGTACTTC.

The rearrangement joins TRBV19 to TRBJ2-7, with a possible D match to TRBD1 (5 bases). The CDR3 is 15 residues long. Per germline, CDR1 LNHDA and CDR2 SQIVND (reference sequence). Trimming left V 5 bases short and J 2 bases short, with 16 bases between. CDR3 in DNA: TGTGCCAGTAGTGCCTTCTCTGGACAACCCTACGAGCAGTACTTC. Translated: CASSAFSGQPYEQYF.

The chain joins TRBV9 to TRBJ2-3, with 9 nucleotides matching TRBD1. Trimming took 2 bases from V and 3 from J; bases not matched to a gene: 7. The germline V gene has CDR1 SGDLS and CDR2 YYNGEE. This CDR3 is built from 16 residues. The CDR3 sequence: CASSVLTGGQTDTQYF. The CDR3 region has the DNA TGTGCCAGCAGCGTTTTAACAGGGGGCCAGACAGATACGCAGTATTTT.

The rearrangement links TRBV6-1 to TRBJ2-3; no clear D gene. The germline gives CDR1 MNHNS, CDR2 SASEGT. There are 11 residues in the CDR3. Trimming left V 11 bases short and J 2 bases short, with 8 bases between. The CDR3 sequence is CAVKSTDTQYF. In nucleotides, the CDR3 is TGTGCCGTAAAATCCACAGATACGCAGTATTTT.

This clone was recorded once. The genes are TRBV5-1 and TRBJ1-4, with 9 bases that match TRBD1. The ends lost 2 bases at V and 5 bases at J; junction bases unmatched: 4. The CDR3 contains 15 residues. Germline CDR1 is SGHRS and CDR2 is YFSETQ. CDR3: CASSFRTGVNEKLFF. The CDR3 DNA reads as TGCGCCAGCAGCTTCCGGACAGGGGTAAATGAAAAACTGTTTTTT.

The chain has TRBV11-2 and TRBJ1-1, with D unresolved. V was pared by 1 base and J by 4 bases, with 7 bases between. This CDR3 has 13 residues. The germline V gene encodes CDR1 SGHAT and CDR2 FQNNGV. DNA for the CDR3: TGTGCCAGCAGCTTAGTAGGCGGCACTGAAGCTTTCTTT. Protein sequence: CASSLVGGTEAFF.

This chain uses TRBV18 with TRBJ1-5; TRBD1 aligns across 9 bases. The germline V gene encodes CDR1 KGHSH and CDR2 LQKENI. The CDR3 is 14 amino acids. V trimming: 3 bases; J trimming: 6 bases; junction bases outside the gene matches: 3. CDR3 amino acids: CASSPDRGGQPQHF. CDR3 DNA: TGTGCCAGCTCACCGGACAGGGGCGGTCAGCCCCAGCATTTT.

The chain recombines TRBV29-1 with TRBJ2-1; D is perhaps TRBD2 (7 bases). The CDR3 is made up of 12 amino acids. The V end was cut by 7 bases, the J end by 9 bases, with 16 bases between. Per the germline V gene, CDR1 is SQVTM and CDR2 is ANQGSEA. The CDR3 loop reads CSEGEGGSEQFF. CDR3 nucleotides: TGCAGCGAAGGGGAGGGGGGGAGTGAGCAGTTCTTC.

The CDR3 DNA follows: TGTGCCAGCAGCCGGGACAGGCGCGAGCAGTACTTC. Protein product: CASSRDRREQYF. V gene TRBV11-2 combines with J gene TRBJ2-7, with TRBD1 matching over 8 bases. Germline CDR1 and CDR2: SGHAT and FQNNGV. The CDR3 runs to 12 residues. V shed 5 bases and J 6 bases; nucleotides not matched to a gene: 3.

The chain joins TRBV7-9 to TRBJ2-3, with TRBD2 matching 10 bases. J was trimmed by 2 bases and V by 5 bases; bases with no gene match: 7. This CDR3 is 16 amino acids long. The germline CDR1 and CDR2 sequences are SEHNR and FQNEAQ (reference sequence). DNA for the CDR3: TGTGCCAGCAGCCTCCAACTAGCGGGAAACACAGATACGCAGTATTTT. This gives the protein CASSLQLAGNTDTQYF.

The chain has TRBV5-4 and TRBJ2-3; 11 bases align to TRBD2. V was clipped by 0 bases and J by 9 bases; unmatched bases: 6. Germline values: CDR1 SGHNT, CDR2 YYREEE (reference sequence). The length of the CDR3 is 15 residues. The CDR3 region is CASSLDLAGGGTQYF. The CDR3 nucleotides read TGTGCCAGCAGCTTGGATCTAGCGGGAGGAGGCACGCAGTATTTT.

The chain carries TRBV11-1 and TRBJ2-7, with 11 bases matching TRBD1. This CDR3 is 16 amino acids long. Germline V CDR1 and CDR2: SGHAT, FQDESV (reference sequence). V dropped 5 bases and J dropped 1; count of bases not matched to a gene: 7. In DNA form, the CDR3 reads TGTGCCAGCAGCCGACTCGGACAGGGGGCATCCTACGAGCAGTACTTC. Its translation is CASSRLGQGASYEQYF.

The V call is TRBV2, the J call TRBJ1-2; D is unresolved. Germline V CDR1 and CDR2: SNHLY, FYNNEI. With 4 bases removed from V and 5 bases from J, the gap between germline ends came to 11 bases. This CDR3 has 13 residues. Here the CDR3 reads CASSVRMMYGYTF. For the CDR3, the DNA is TGTGCCAGCAGTGTACGGATGATGTATGGCTACACCTTC.

This clone has only one observation. The chain recombines TRBV5-5 with TRBJ1-2; no definite D call. With 0 bases removed from V and 2 bases from J, the gap between germline ends came to 8 bases. From germline, CDR1 is SGHKS and CDR2 YYEKEE (reference sequence). This CDR3 region has 14 residues. CDR3 coding DNA: TGTGCCAGCAGCTTGGAACCAGCAAACTATGGCTACACCTTC. Residues: CASSLEPANYGYTF.

The gene calls are TRBV5-1 and TRBJ1-2; 9 nucleotides line up with TRBD1. The length of the CDR3 is 16 residues. J was trimmed by 8 bases and V by 4 bases; bases with no gene match: 15. Germline V gives CDR1 SGHRS, CDR2 YFSETQ. In DNA form, the CDR3 reads TGCGCCAGCAGCCCCAAGCCTCTTGACAGGGGGGAAGGCTACACCTTC. Translation gives CASSPKPLDRGEGYTF.

The chain carries TRBV7-6 and TRBJ1-6; D may be TRBD1 (5 bases). Per germline, CDR1 SGHVS and CDR2 FNYEAQ. This CDR3 has 14 amino acids. V lost 4 bases, J lost 5 bases, and 9 bases lay in between. CDR3 residues: CASSSTVNNSPLHF. DNA of the CDR3: TGTGCCAGCAGCTCGACAGTTAATAATTCACCCCTCCACTTT.

This chain joins TRBV18 and TRBJ2-1, with 11 bases aligning to TRBD2. This CDR3 is 15 amino acids long. Germline values: CDR1 KGHSH, CDR2 LQKENI. V lost 7 bases, J lost 7 bases, and 9 bases stayed unmatched. CDR3 sequence: CASFLSGTSGNEQFF. CDR3 coding DNA: TGTGCCAGCTTCCTATCCGGGACTAGCGGTAATGAGCAGTTCTTC.

The CDR3 reads CASSSHLAGGDDTQYF. DNA for the CDR3: TGTGCCAGCAGTTCCCACCTAGCGGGAGGAGATGATACGCAGTATTTT. The chain employs TRBV27 and TRBJ2-3, with TRBD2 identical over 11 bases. With V trimmed by 4 bases and J by 6 bases, 9 bases remained unmatched. The CDR3 runs 16 residues. Looked up from germline, CDR1 is MNHEY and CDR2 is SMNVEV (reference sequence).

The chain recombines TRBV11-2 with TRBJ2-7; unclear D gene. The CDR3 consists of 13 residues. The V end was cut by 2 bases, the J end by 4 bases, with 9 bases between. The germline V gene encodes CDR1 SGHAT and CDR2 FQNNGV. CDR3 nucleotide sequence: TGTGCCAGCAGCTTATCTAGGGTTTACGAGCAGTACTTC. The encoded protein is CASSLSRVYEQYF.

This chain links TRBV29-1 with TRBJ1-2; D gene ambiguous. V lost 3 bases and J lost 1, with 6 bases in between. The CDR3 extends over 12 amino acids. Germline V CDR1 and CDR2: SQVTM, ANQGSEA. CDR3 amino acids: CSVDSLNYGYTF. The DNA for the CDR3 is TGCAGCGTTGACAGCCTTAACTATGGCTACACCTTC.